This T cell receptor beta chain was recovered during a study of T cell repertoires in cytomegalovirus infection. Study-wide context: Both a matching HLA type and CMV infection were indicated by public TCR beta signatures.

Study conclusions and caveats: Adding up the frequency of public TCR beta families identified people who carried CMV plus the relevant HLA. HLA-C-restricted, CMV-specific TCR beta clonotypes were dominant ex vivo.

Germline CDR1 and CDR2: SEHNR and FQNEAQ (reference sequence). With 5 bases clipped from V and 0 bases from J, the junction kept 12 bases outside the gene matches. The CDR3 has 18 amino acids. TCRdb recomputed calls from the reads with MiXCR, one row per CDR3 protein. This sample has under 150,000 distinct CDR3 sequences, with more than 20% found just once. In its sample, this clonotype was seen many times. As yet, its antigen is unknown. The sample was PBMCs, sequenced either directly or after in vitro stimulation (not recorded which). This TCR was recovered from a human donor in good health (CMV status not recorded). Some clones in this sample may be carry-over from other donors' samples. The rearrangement uses TRBV7-9 and TRBJ2-1; 8 nucleotides line up with TRBD1. DNA for the CDR3: TGTGCCAGCAGCCTTGGGGACAGGTCACTCCCCTCCTACAATGAGCAGTTCTTC. Translating gives CASSLGDRSLPSYNEQFF.